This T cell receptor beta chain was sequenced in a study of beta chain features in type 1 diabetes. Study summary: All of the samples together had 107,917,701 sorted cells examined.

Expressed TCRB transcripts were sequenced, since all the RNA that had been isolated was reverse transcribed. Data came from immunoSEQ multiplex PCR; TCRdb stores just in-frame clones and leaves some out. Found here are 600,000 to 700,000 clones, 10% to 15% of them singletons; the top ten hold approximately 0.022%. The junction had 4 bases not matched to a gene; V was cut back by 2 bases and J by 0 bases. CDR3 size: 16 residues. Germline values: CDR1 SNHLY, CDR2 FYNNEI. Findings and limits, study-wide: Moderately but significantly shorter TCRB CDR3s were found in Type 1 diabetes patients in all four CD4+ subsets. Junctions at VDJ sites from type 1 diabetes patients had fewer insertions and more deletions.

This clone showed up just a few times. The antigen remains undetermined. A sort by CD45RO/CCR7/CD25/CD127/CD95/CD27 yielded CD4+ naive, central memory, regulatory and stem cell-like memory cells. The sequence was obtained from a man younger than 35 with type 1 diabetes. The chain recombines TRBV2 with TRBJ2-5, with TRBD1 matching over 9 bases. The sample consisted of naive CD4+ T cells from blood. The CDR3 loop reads CASSERGQGNQETQYF. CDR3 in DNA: TGTGCCAGCAGTGAAAGGGGACAGGGCAACCAAGAGACCCAGTACTTC.